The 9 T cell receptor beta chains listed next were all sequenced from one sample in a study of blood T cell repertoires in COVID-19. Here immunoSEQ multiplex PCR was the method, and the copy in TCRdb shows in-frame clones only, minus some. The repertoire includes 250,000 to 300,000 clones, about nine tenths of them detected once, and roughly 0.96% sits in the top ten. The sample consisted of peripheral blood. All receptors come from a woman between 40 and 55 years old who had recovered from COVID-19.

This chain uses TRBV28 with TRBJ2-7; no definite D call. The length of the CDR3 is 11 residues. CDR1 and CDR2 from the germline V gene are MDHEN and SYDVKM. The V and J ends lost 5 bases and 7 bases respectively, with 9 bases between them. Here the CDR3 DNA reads TGTGCCAGCAGTACCCAGGTGGAGCAGTACTTC. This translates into CASSTQVEQYF.

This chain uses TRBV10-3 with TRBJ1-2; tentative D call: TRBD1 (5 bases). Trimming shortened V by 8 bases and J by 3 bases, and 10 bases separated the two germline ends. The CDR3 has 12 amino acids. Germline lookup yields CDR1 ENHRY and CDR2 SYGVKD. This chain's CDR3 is CAIAGVDYGYTF. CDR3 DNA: TGTGCCATCGCGGGGGTGGACTATGGCTACACCTTC.

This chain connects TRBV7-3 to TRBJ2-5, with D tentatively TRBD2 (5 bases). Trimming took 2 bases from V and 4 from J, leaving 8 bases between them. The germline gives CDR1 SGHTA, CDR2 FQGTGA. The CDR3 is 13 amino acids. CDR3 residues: CASSLWAGETQYF. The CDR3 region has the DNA TGTGCCAGCAGCTTATGGGCGGGAGAGACCCAGTACTTC.

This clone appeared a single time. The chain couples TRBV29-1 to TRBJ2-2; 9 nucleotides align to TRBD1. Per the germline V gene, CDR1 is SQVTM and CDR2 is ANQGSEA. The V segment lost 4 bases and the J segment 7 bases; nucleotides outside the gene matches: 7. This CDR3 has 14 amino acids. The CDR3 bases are TGCAGCGTTGGCCCCGGGACAGGGTACGGGGAGCTGTTTTTT. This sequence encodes CSVGPGTGYGELFF.

CDR3 coding DNA: TGTGCCAGCAGCTTCCCCGTGACTAGCGGGTTTGGGGGTGAGCAGTTCTTC. The encoded protein is CASSFPVTSGFGGEQFF. The rearrangement links TRBV5-8 to TRBJ2-1, with 10 bases aligning to TRBD2. The CDR3 has 17 amino acids. The germline CDR1 and CDR2 sequences are SGHTS and YDEGEE. V shed 2 bases, J shed 9 bases, and the junction held 14 bases outside the gene matches.

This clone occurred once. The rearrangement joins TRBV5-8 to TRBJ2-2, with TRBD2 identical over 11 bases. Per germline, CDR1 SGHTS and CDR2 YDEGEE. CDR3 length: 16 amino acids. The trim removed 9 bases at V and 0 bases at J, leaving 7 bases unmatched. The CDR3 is CAIPGTSGSNTGELFF. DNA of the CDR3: TGTGCCATCCCCGGGACTAGCGGTTCGAACACCGGGGAGCTGTTTTTT.

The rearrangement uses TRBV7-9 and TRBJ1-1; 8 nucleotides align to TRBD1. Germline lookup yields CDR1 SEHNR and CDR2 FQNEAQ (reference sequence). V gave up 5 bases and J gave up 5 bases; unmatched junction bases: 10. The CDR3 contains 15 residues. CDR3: CASSPSGQGATEAFF. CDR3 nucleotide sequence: TGTGCCAGCAGCCCGAGCGGGCAGGGGGCGACTGAAGCTTTCTTT.

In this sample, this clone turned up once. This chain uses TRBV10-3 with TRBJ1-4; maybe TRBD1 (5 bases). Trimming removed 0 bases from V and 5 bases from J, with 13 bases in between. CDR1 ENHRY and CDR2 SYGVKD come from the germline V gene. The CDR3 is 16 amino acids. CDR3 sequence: CAISESPGEINEKLFF. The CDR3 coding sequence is TGTGCCATCAGTGAGTCTCCGGGGGAGATCAATGAAAAACTGTTTTTT.

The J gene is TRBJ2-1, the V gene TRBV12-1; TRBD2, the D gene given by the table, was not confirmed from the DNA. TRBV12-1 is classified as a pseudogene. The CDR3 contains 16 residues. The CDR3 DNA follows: TGTGCCAGCAGCCCGGCAGGACTAGCCTCCTACAATGAGCAGTTCTTC. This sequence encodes CASSPAGLASYNEQFF.